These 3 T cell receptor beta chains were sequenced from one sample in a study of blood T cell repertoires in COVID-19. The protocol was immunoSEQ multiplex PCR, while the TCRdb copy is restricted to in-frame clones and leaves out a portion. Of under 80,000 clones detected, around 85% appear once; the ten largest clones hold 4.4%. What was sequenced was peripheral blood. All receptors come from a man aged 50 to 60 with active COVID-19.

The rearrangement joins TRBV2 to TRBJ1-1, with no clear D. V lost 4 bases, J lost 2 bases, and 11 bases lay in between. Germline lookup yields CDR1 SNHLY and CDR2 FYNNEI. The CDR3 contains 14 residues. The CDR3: CASSAVRQNTEAFF. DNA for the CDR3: TGTGCCAGCAGTGCCGTGAGACAAAACACTGAAGCTTTCTTT.

CDR3 DNA: TGTGCCAGCAGCGCAGGTGTGGGAGCGGGGCAGCCCCAGCATTTT. Its protein product is CASSAGVGAGQPQHF. This chain uses TRBV9 with TRBJ1-5; D remains unclear. The germline gives CDR1 SGDLS, CDR2 YYNGEE. V was shortened by 3 bases and J by 7 bases, with 17 bases between the two germline ends. The CDR3 runs 15 residues.

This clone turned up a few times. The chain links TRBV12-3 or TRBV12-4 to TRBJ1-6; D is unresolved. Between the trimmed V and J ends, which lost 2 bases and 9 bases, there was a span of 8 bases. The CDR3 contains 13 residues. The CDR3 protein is CASSLNPSSPLHF. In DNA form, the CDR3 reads TGTGCCAGCAGTTTAAATCCTAGTTCACCCCTCCACTTT.